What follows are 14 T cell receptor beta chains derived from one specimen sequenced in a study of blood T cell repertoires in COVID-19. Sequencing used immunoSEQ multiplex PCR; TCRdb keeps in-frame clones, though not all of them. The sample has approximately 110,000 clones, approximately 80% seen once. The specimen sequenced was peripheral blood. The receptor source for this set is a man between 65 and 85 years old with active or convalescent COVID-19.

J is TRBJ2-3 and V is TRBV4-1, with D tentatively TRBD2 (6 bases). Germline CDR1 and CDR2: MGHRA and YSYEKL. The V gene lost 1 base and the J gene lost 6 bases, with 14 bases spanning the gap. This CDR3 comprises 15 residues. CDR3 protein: CASSQGRLAFDTQYF. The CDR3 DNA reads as TGCGCCAGCAGCCAAGGTCGGCTAGCGTTTGATACGCAGTATTTT.

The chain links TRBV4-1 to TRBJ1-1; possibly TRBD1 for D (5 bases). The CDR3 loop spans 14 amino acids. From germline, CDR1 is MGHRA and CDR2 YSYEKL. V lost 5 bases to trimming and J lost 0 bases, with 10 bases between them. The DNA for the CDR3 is TGCGCCAGCAGCGAACAGGCCATGAACACTGAAGCTTTCTTT. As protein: CASSEQAMNTEAFF.

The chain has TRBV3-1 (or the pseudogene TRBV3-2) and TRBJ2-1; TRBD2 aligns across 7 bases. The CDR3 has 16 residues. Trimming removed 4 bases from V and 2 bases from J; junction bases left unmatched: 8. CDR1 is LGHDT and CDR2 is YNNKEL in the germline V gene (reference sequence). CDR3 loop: CASSPVTGTTYNEQFF. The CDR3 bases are TGTGCCAGCAGCCCAGTGACCGGGACTACCTACAATGAGCAGTTCTTC.

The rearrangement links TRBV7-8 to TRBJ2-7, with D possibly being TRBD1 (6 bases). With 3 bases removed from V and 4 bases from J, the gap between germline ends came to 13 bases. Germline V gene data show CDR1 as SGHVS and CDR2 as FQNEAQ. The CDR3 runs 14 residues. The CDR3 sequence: CASSLARGDYEQYF. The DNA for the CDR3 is TGTGCCAGCAGCTTGGCCAGGGGCGATTACGAGCAGTACTTC.

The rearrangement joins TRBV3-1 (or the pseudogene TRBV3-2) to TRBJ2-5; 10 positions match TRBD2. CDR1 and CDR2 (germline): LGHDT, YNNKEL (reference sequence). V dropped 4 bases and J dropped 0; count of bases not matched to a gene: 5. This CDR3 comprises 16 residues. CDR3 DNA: TGTGCCAGCAGCCCCCAACTAGCGGGAAACCAAGAGACCCAGTACTTC. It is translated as CASSPQLAGNQETQYF.

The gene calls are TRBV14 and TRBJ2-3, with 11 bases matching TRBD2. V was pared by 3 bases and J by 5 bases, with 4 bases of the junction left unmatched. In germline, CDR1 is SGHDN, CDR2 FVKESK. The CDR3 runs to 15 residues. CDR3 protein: CASSQVSGRVDTQYF. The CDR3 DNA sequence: TGTGCCAGCAGCCAGGTTAGCGGGAGGGTAGATACGCAGTATTTT.

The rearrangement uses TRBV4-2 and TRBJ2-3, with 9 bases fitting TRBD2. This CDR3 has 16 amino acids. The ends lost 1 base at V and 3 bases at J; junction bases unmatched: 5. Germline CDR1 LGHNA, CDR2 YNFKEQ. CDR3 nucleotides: TGTGCCAGCAGCCAAGCGGCTAGCGGGAAGACAGATACGCAGTATTTT. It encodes CASSQAASGKTDTQYF.

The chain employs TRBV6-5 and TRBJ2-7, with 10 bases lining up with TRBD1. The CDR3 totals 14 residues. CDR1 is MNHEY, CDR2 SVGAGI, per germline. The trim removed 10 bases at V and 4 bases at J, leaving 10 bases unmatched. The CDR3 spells CATFATGGRYEQYF. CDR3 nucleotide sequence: TGTGCCACCTTCGCGACAGGGGGCCGGTACGAGCAGTACTTC.

This CDR3 is CASSDSYNEKLFF. The CDR3 nucleotides are TGCGCCAGCTCGGACAGCTATAATGAAAAACTGTTTTTT. J is TRBJ1-4 and V is TRBV5-1; D might be TRBD1 (6 bases). The germline gives CDR1 SGHRS, CDR2 YFSETQ. This CDR3 spans 13 amino acids. V lost 7 bases and J lost 4, with 11 bases in between.

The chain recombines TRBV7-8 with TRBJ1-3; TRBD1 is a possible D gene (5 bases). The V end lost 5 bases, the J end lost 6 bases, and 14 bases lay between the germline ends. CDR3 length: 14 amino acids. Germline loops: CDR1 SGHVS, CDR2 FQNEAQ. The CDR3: CASSRDSSANTIYF. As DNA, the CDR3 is TGTGCCAGCAGCCGAGACAGTTCCGCAAACACCATATATTTT.

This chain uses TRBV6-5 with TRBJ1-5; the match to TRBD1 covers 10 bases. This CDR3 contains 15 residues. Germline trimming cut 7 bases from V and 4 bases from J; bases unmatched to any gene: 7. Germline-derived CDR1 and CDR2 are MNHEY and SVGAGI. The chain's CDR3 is CASTRQGARNQPQHF. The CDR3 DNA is TGTGCCAGCACTAGACAGGGGGCGAGGAATCAGCCCCAGCATTTT.

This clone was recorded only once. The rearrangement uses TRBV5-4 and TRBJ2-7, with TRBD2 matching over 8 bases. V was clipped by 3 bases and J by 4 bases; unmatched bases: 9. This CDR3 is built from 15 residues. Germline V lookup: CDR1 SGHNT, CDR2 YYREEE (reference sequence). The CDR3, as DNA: TGTGCCAGCAGCTACAAGACTAGCGCGAAATACGAGCAGTACTTC. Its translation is CASSYKTSAKYEQYF.

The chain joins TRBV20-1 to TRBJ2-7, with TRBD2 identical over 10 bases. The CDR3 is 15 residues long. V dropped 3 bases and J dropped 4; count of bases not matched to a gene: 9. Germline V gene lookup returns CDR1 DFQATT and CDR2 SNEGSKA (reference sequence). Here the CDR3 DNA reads TGCAGTGCTAGTCTACTAGCGGGGATTTCTTACGAGCAGTACTTC. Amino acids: CSASLLAGISYEQYF.

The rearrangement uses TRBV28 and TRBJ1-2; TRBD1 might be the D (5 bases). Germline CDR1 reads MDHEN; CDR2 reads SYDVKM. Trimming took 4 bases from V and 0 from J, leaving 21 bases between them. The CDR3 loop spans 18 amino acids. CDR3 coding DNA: TGTGCCAGCAGTTCAACCCAGGCCCGGGGGGAAACTAACTATGGCTACACCTTC. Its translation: CASSSTQARGETNYGYTF.